The clone carrying this T cell receptor (beta chain) was counted at least ten times. Its antigen is currently unknown. TCRdb re-called the reads with MiXCR, one entry per CDR3 protein. The table has hundreds of thousands of distinct CDR3 sequences, 30% to 40% seen once; the top ten hold around an eighth. This sample is part of a study of T cell repertoires in cytomegalovirus infection. About the study: The authors used CMV epitopes that were HLA-C-restricted (recently identified) and HLA-B-restricted (well studied). In public TCR beta signatures, there were indications of both CMV infection and matching HLA type.

Study-level results: Dominating the ex vivo response were HLA-C-restricted CMV-specific TCR beta clonotypes. Pooled public TCR beta family frequency picked out CMV carriers with the relevant HLA.

Germline lookup yields CDR1 MGHRA and CDR2 YSYEKL. V lost 0 bases and J lost 0, with 5 bases in between. The CDR3 is made up of 14 amino acids. The rearrangement links TRBV4-1 to TRBJ1-1; the D is unclear. This clonotype was sampled from a human donor in good health (CMV status not recorded). Some clones in this sample may be carry-over from other donors' samples. The starting material was cultured CD8+ T cells from PBMCs, obtained from culture after CMV antigen stimulation. This CDR3 is CASSQEGLNTEAFF. CDR3 coding DNA: TGCGCCAGCAGCCAAGAAGGACTGAACACTGAAGCTTTCTTT.